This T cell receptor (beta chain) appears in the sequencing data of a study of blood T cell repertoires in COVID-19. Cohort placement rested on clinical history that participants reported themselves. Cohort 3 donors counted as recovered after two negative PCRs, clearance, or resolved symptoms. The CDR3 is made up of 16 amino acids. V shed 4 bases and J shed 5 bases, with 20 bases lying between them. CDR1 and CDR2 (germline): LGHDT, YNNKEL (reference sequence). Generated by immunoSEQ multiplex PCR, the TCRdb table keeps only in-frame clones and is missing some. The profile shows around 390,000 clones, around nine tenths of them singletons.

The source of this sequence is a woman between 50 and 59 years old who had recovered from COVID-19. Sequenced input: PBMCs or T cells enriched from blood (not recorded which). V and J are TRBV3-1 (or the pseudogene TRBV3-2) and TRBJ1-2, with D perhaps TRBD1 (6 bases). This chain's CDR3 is CASSPLTRGNGYGYTF. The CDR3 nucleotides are TGTGCCAGCAGCCCTTTAACTAGGGGGAATGGATATGGCTACACCTTC.